The source of this T cell receptor (beta chain) is a study of shared clonotypes between healthy human individuals. Study in general: The people who gave samples were a couple of women and three men aged 18 to 49.

Sequencing used immunoSEQ multiplex PCR; TCRdb keeps in-frame clones, though not all of them. The sample gives 1.5 million to 2.5 million clones, approximately 95% of which show up once; 0.9% to 1.5% is in the top ten. Naive CD8 cells lacked CD45RO and underwent positive selection for CCR7, leaving out terminally differentiated effector memory CD45RA+ cells. Whole-study findings and limits: Sorted-subset sequencing, rarefaction showed, was incomplete despite large depth.

About this clone: The antigen remains undetermined.

Germline assignment: CDR1 SNHLY and CDR2 FYNNEI. Between the trimmed V and J ends, which lost 10 bases and 6 bases, there was a span of 18 bases. The CDR3 has 13 residues. The chain combines TRBV2 with TRBJ1-2, with D possibly being TRBD1 (6 bases). Sequencing input: naive CD8+ T cells sorted from blood. This receptor was identified in a man between 18 and 35 years old in good health. CDR3 nucleotide sequence: TGTGCCATTGGGGGTCAGGGGCCGAATGGCTACACCTTC. It codes for CAIGGQGPNGYTF.